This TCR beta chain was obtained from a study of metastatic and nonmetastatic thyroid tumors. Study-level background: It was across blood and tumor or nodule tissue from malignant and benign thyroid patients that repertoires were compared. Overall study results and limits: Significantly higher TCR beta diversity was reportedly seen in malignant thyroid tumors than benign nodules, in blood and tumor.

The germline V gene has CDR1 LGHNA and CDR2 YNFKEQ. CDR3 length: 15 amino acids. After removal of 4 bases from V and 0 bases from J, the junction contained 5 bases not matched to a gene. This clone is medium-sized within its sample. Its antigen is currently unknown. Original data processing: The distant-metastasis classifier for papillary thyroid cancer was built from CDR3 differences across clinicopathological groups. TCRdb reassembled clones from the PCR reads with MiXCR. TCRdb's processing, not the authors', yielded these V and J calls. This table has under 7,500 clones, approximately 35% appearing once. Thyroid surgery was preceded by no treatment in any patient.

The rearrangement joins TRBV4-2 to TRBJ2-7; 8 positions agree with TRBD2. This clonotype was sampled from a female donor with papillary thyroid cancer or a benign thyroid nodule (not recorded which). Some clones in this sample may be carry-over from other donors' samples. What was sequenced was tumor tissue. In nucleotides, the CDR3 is TGTGCCAGCAGCCGAGCGGGGGACCTCTCCTACGAGCAGTACTTC. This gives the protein CASSRAGDLSYEQYF.